The sequence of this TCR beta chain was determined in a study of OX40 agonist ivuxolimab in advanced cancers. Study overall: The treatment was a fully human IgG2 OX40 agonist, ivuxolimab. Study-wide results and limits: Among the lowest peripheral clonal expansion occurred in 0.1-3.0 mg/kg partial responders. Among T cells, CD8+ cells averaged more expanded clones than CD4+ cells.

As to this clone: Its antigen is unidentified.

The CDR3 is made up of 14 amino acids. CDR1 is SEHNR and CDR2 is FQNEAQ in the germline V gene (reference sequence). V lost 4 bases, J lost 2 bases, and 9 bases lay in between. It was autoimmune disease history or systemic immunosuppression that excluded patients. Libraries were prepared by immunoSEQ multiplex PCR; TCRdb keeps only in-frame clonotypes and omits some of them. The profile shows about 18,000 clones, about 70% of them singletons. The material sequenced was CD4+ or CD8+ T cells sorted from blood, taken in a trial of the OX40 agonist ivuxolimab. The receptor comes from an adult with an advanced solid tumor such as melanoma, head and neck, liver or kidney cancer. This chain connects TRBV7-9 to TRBJ1-5; D gene ambiguous. CDR3 bases: TGTGCCAGCAGCTCAGCGGGTGGCAATCAGCCCCAGCATTTT. It is translated as CASSSAGGNQPQHF. The variable domain in full, with the rest retrieved from reference TRBV7-9 and TRBJ1-5, is DTGVSQNPRHKITKRGQNVTFRCDPISEHNRLYWYRQTLGQGPEFLTYFQNEAQLEKSRLLSDRFSAERPKGSFSTLEIQRTEQGDSAMYLCASSSAGGNQPQHFGDGTRLSIL.